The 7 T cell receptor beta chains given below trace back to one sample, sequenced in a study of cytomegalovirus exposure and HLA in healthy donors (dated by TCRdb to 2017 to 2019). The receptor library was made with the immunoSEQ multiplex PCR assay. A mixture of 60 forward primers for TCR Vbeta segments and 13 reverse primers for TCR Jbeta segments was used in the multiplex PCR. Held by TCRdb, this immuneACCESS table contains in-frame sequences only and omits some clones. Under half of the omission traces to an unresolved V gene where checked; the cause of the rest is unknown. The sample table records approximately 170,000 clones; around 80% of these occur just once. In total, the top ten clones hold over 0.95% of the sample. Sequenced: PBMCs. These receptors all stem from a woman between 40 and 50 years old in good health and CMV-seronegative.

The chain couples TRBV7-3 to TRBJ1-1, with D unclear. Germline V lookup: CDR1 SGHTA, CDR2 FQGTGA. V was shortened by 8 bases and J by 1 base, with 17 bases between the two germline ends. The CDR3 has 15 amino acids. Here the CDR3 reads CASAEAGGKNTEAFF. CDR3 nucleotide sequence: TGTGCCAGCGCAGAGGCAGGAGGGAAGAACACTGAAGCTTTCTTT.

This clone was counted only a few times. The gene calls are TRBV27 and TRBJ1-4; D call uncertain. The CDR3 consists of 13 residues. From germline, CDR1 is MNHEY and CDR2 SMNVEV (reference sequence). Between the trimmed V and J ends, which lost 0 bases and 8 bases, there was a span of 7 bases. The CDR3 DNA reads TGTGCCAGCAGTTTATCTGGGGAGGAAAAACTGTTTTTT. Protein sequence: CASSLSGEEKLFF.

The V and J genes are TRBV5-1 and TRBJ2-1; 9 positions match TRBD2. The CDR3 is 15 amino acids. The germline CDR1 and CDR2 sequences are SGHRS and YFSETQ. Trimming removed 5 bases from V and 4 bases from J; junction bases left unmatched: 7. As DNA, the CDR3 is TGCGCCAGCAGGGGGCTAGCGGGATATTACAATGAGCAGTTCTTC. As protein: CASRGLAGYYNEQFF.

This CDR3 is CASSLVGLAGVGEQYF. CDR3 coding DNA: TGTGCCAGCAGCTTAGTCGGGCTAGCGGGAGTCGGCGAGCAGTACTTC. The genes are TRBV7-8 and TRBJ2-7; 10 bases agree with TRBD2. The CDR3 consists of 16 residues. V was pared by 1 base and J by 6 bases, with 9 bases of the junction left unmatched. Germline V gene sequence: CDR1 SGHVS, CDR2 FQNEAQ.

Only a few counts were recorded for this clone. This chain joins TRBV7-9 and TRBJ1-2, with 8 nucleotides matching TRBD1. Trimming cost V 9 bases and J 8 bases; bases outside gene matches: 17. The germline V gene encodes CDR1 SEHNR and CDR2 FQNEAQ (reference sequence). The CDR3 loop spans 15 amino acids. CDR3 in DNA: TGTGCCAGGGAACTGTTAGGACAGGGAAATAACGGCTACACCTTC. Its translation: CARELLGQGNNGYTF.

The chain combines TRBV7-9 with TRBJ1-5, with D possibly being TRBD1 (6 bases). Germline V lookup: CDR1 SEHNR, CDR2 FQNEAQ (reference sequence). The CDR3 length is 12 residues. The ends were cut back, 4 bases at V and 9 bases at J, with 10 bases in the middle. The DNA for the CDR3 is TGTGCCAGCAGCTCCGAGACAGGGCCCCAGCATTTT. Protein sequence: CASSSETGPQHF.

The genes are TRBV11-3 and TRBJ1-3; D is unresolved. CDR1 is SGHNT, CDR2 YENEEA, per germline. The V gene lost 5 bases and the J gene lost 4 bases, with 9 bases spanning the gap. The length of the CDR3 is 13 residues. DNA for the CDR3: TGTGCCAGCAGCCTCCAACAGGGAAACACCATATATTTT. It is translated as CASSLQQGNTIYF. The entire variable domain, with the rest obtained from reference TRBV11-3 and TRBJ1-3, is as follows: EAGVVQSPRYKIIEKKQPVAFWCNPISGHNTLYWYLQNLGQGPELLIRYENEEAVDDSQLPKDRFSAERLKGVDSTLKIQPAELGDSAVYLCASSLQQGNTIYFGEGSWLTVV.